This TCR beta chain stems from a study of blood T cell repertoires in COVID-19. Whole-study context: Samples taken during acute and convalescent COVID-19 were collected in the United States, Italy and Spain. T cells, B-cell-depleted T cells, or PBMCs supplied cDNA or gDNA.

Trimming took 0 bases from V and 5 from J, leaving 16 bases between them. The CDR3 is 16 residues long. Per the germline V gene, CDR1 is MNHEY and CDR2 is SMNVEV (reference sequence). Original data processing: From reference gene primer amplification, estimates of nucleated cell counts were derived. Clones were read by immunoSEQ multiplex PCR, and TCRdb kept only the in-frame ones, dropping some. V and J calls and clone size are as listed in that table; D and trimming were resolved from the DNA. The data show some 42,000 clones, 85% seen once. The J gene is TRBJ1-2, the V gene TRBV27, with D unresolved. Sequencing input: peripheral blood. The sequence came from a man aged 45-65 years with active COVID-19. The CDR3 region has the DNA TGTGCCAGCAGTTTATCGTTCGGCCTAGTCCAGTATGGCTACACCTTC. Translated: CASSLSFGLVQYGYTF.